The 7 T cell receptor beta chains listed next were all sequenced from one sample in a study of blood T cell repertoires in COVID-19. Data came from immunoSEQ multiplex PCR; TCRdb stores just in-frame clones and leaves some out. Here the sample spans 150,000 to 200,000 clones, 75% to 85% being singletons. Sequencing was performed on PBMCs or T cells enriched from blood (not recorded which). These receptors all stem from a man in his forties or fifties who had recovered from COVID-19.

The chain joins TRBV18 to TRBJ1-3; 11 nucleotides line up with TRBD1. Germline trimming cut 4 bases from V and 0 bases from J; bases unmatched to any gene: 5. Germline CDR1 is KGHSH and CDR2 is LQKENI. This CDR3 is built from 17 residues. The CDR3 DNA reads TGTGCCAGCTCACTTTGGGACAGGGGGATCTCTGGAAACACCATATATTTT. It translates to CASSLWDRGISGNTIYF.

This chain joins TRBV2 and TRBJ1-1, with 7 bases that match TRBD1. V shed 4 bases and J 7 bases; nucleotides not matched to a gene: 9. There are 14 residues in the CDR3. The V gene's germline CDR1 is SNHLY and CDR2 FYNNEI. The CDR3 spells CASSGTGVTLEAFF. The CDR3 DNA reads as TGTGCCAGCAGTGGCACAGGGGTTACCCTTGAAGCTTTCTTT.

The chain carries TRBV4-1 and TRBJ1-2, with D possibly TRBD1 on 6 matching bases. The V gene lost 0 bases and the J gene lost 0 bases, with 14 bases spanning the gap. This CDR3 region has 17 residues. The germline V gene encodes CDR1 MGHRA and CDR2 YSYEKL. The CDR3 DNA reads TGCGCCAGCAGCCAAGATCCAGGGGCTCTCTCTAACTATGGCTACACCTTC. It specifies CASSQDPGALSNYGYTF.

This clone was detected once. The genes are TRBV7-8 and TRBJ2-5; D not certain. Trimming stripped 6 bases from V and 0 bases from J, with 11 bases between. Per the germline V gene, CDR1 is SGHVS and CDR2 is FQNEAQ. CDR3 size: 14 residues. Here the CDR3 DNA reads TGTGCCAGCAGTCAGGTCTCGTACCAAGAGACCCAGTACTTC. This translates into CASSQVSYQETQYF.

Notes on this clone: The sample holds other DNA sequences that translate to the same CDR3. The chain has TRBV5-1 and TRBJ1-3; D perhaps matches TRBD1 (6 bases). V lost 4 bases and J 2 bases, leaving 10 bases between the germline ends. Germline lookup yields CDR1 SGHRS and CDR2 YFSETQ. The CDR3 spans 14 residues. The CDR3, as DNA: TGCGCCAGCAGCGTACAGGGTGCTGGAAACACCATATATTTT. Protein: CASSVQGAGNTIYF. Full variable domain (remainder filled in from reference TRBV5-1 and TRBJ1-3): KAGVTQTPRYLIKTRGQQVTLSCSPISGHRSVSWYQQTPGQGLQFLFEYFSETQRNKGNFPGRFSGRQFSNSRSEMNVSTLELGDSALYLCASSVQGAGNTIYFGEGSWLTVV.

This chain connects TRBV24-1 to TRBJ2-3, with TRBD2 identical over 8 bases. This CDR3 comprises 16 residues. Trimming cost V 4 bases and J 0 bases; bases outside gene matches: 5. Germline CDR1 and CDR2: KGHDR and SFDVKD. The DNA for the CDR3 is TGTGCCACCAGTGACATTAGCGGGGAGAGCACAGATACGCAGTATTTT. Translating it yields CATSDISGESTDTQYF.

This chain connects TRBV10-3 to TRBJ2-5; D is perhaps TRBD1 (6 bases). The CDR3 runs 15 residues. The V and J ends lost 6 bases and 4 bases respectively, with 18 bases between them. CDR1 is ENHRY, CDR2 SYGVKD, per germline. This chain's CDR3 is CAIRIRDNPGETQYF. The DNA of the CDR3 is TGTGCCATCAGAATCCGGGACAATCCGGGAGAGACCCAGTACTTC.